Each of the 21 T cell receptor beta chains below was sequenced from the same sample in a study of vaccination and CD4 T cells after COVID-19. These TCRs are of unknown antigen specificity. Treatment given: roughly ten-day PBMC culture with coronavirus spike peptide pools or control peptides (ViraFEST assay). The Oncomine TCR Beta short-read assay generated sequence data from the DNA of cultured CD4+ T cells. TCRdb called the PCR reads again in MiXCR, with one record for every CDR3 protein. The sample consists of about 26,000 distinct CDR3 sequences, 64% of them appearing once. Sequencing was done on a sample of CD4+ T cells from blood, cultured in vitro. These receptor sequences come from a human donor who had recovered from COVID-19.

This chain uses TRBV19 with TRBJ1-1; D might be TRBD1 (6 bases). V lost 3 bases and J lost 11, with 13 bases in between. CDR3 length equals 12 residues. Per germline, CDR1 LNHDA and CDR2 SQIVND (reference sequence). This chain's CDR3 is CASSIRGSLAFF. In DNA form, the CDR3 reads TGTGCCAGTAGTATTAGGGGGTCGTTGGCTTTCTTT.

The rearrangement uses TRBV27 and TRBJ1-2; no firm D call. Germline V lookup: CDR1 MNHEY, CDR2 SMNVEV (reference sequence). The germline V and J ends were trimmed by 2 bases and 4 bases, with 8 bases remaining between them. The length of the CDR3 is 13 residues. CDR3 residues: CASSLRQPYGYTF. DNA for the CDR3: TGTGCCAGCAGTTTAAGGCAGCCCTATGGCTACACCTTC.

CDR3 loop: CASSYRSVAVANTGELFF. CDR3 bases: TGTGCCAGCAGTTACAGGTCTGTCGCGGTCGCGAACACCGGGGAGCTGTTTTTT. This chain connects TRBV6-5 to TRBJ2-2, with D uncertain. V shed 2 bases and J shed 0 bases, with 16 bases lying between them. The CDR3 extends over 18 amino acids. Germline V gene lookup returns CDR1 MNHEY and CDR2 SVGAGI.

The J gene is TRBJ2-4, the V gene TRBV6-1; tentatively, D is TRBD2 (6 bases). The V end lost 5 bases, the J end lost 4 bases, and 15 bases lay between the germline ends. In germline, CDR1 is MNHNS, CDR2 SASEGT. The CDR3 extends over 15 amino acids. The CDR3 DNA sequence: TGTGCCAGCAGTCCAGCGGGTGGAGGGAAAAACATTCAGTACTTC. It specifies CASSPAGGGKNIQYF.

The rearrangement links TRBV28 to TRBJ2-6, with a weak D call TRBD2 (7 bases). Germline V gene data show CDR1 as MDHEN and CDR2 as SYDVKM. The CDR3 runs 16 residues. V was pared by 8 bases and J by 2 bases, with 16 bases between. The CDR3 region is CASVRGGAAGANVLTF. CDR3 sequence (DNA): TGTGCCAGCGTAAGGGGGGGGGCCGCTGGGGCCAACGTCCTGACTTTC.

V usage is TRBV7-9 and J usage is TRBJ1-1; possible D gene TRBD1, 6 bases. This CDR3 is built from 14 residues. Germline V gene sequence: CDR1 SEHNR, CDR2 FQNEAQ (reference sequence). Between the trimmed V and J ends, which lost 7 bases and 4 bases, there was a span of 16 bases. CDR3 residues: CASKIKGGPTEAFF. The DNA for the CDR3 is TGTGCCAGCAAAATCAAAGGGGGGCCCACTGAAGCTTTCTTT.

This clonotype was seen once. The chain uses TRBV4-1 and TRBJ2-3; D gene uncertain. Germline lookup yields CDR1 MGHRA and CDR2 YSYEKL. Trimming left V 1 base short and J 5 bases short, with 13 bases between. This CDR3 is built from 15 residues. CDR3 sequence: CASSQVFPTLDTQYF. The DNA for the CDR3 is TGCGCCAGCAGCCAAGTCTTTCCTACCTTAGATACGCAGTATTTT.

V and J are TRBV6-1 and TRBJ2-5; a possible D gene is TRBD1 (6 bases). V was cut by 8 bases and J by 6 bases, with 25 bases left in between. Germline CDR1 MNHNS, CDR2 SASEGT. This CDR3 comprises 16 residues. DNA of the CDR3: TGTGCCAGCGAGGGGCCAGGGGTATTGTTCGCGAAGACCCAGTACTTC. Translated, it gives CASEGPGVLFAKTQYF.

CDR3 in amino acids: CASSSTEGTGRFYEQYF. The CDR3 DNA reads TGTGCCAGCAGTTCCACCGAAGGGACAGGGAGGTTTTACGAGCAGTACTTC. The chain carries TRBV28 and TRBJ2-7; 9 nucleotides align to TRBD1. The J segment lost 4 bases and the V segment lost 4 bases, leaving 14 bases of the junction unmatched. The CDR3 runs to 17 residues. Germline loops: CDR1 MDHEN, CDR2 SYDVKM.

This clonotype was seen more than once but under ten times. The CDR3 here is CASSYSRTETWGYTF. CDR3 in DNA: TGTGCCAGCAGTTACTCGAGAACTGAGACTTGGGGCTACACCTTC. The V gene is TRBV6-2 or TRBV6-3, the J gene TRBJ1-2; D remains ambiguous. CDR1 MNHEY and CDR2 SVGEGT come from the germline V gene. The CDR3 runs 15 residues. V dropped 0 bases and J dropped 8 bases, with 16 bases sitting between them.

This clonotype was detected a few times. The CDR3 sequence: CASSSLAGVGEQYF. CDR3 DNA: TGTGCCAGCAGCTCACTAGCGGGAGTGGGTGAGCAGTACTTC. The chain couples TRBV7-3 to TRBJ2-7, with TRBD2 matching 11 bases. CDR1 is SGHTA and CDR2 is FQGTGA in the germline V gene. The junction had 6 bases not matched to a gene; V was cut back by 4 bases and J by 7 bases. This CDR3 is 14 amino acids long.

The rearrangement links TRBV20-1 to TRBJ2-3; D possibly corresponds to TRBD2 (5 bases). Trimming stripped 7 bases from V and 6 bases from J, with 8 bases between. The CDR3 covers 10 residues. Germline-derived CDR1 and CDR2 are DFQATT and SNEGSKA (reference sequence). CDR3 nucleotides: TGCAGTGGTTCGGGGGATACGCAGTATTTT. Its translation: CSGSGDTQYF.

There are a few counts of this clonotype. V is TRBV20-1 and J is TRBJ2-7; no clear D gene. In germline, CDR1 is DFQATT, CDR2 SNEGSKA (reference sequence). Deletions cut 5 bases from V and 2 bases from J, with 4 bases between. This CDR3 spans 10 amino acids. The CDR3 region has the DNA TGCAGTGCTGGGGCCTACGAGCAGTACTTC. It codes for CSAGAYEQYF.

The rearrangement links TRBV20-1 to TRBJ2-1; a possible D gene is TRBD2 (5 bases). The CDR3 consists of 12 residues. Trimming pared 1 base from V and 9 bases from J, leaving 10 bases between. Germline loops: CDR1 DFQATT, CDR2 SNEGSKA (reference sequence). CDR3 nucleotides: TGCAGTGCTAGAGCTCCTGGGAGTGAGCAGTTCTTC. This codes for CSARAPGSEQFF.

This chain links TRBV7-9 with TRBJ2-1; a weak D match, TRBD2 (7 bases). The CDR3 totals 15 residues. The germline V and J ends were trimmed by 2 bases and 6 bases, with 14 bases remaining between them. Germline-derived CDR1 and CDR2 are SEHNR and FQNEAQ (reference sequence). The CDR3 spells CASSLRVGGGNEQFF. The CDR3 region has the DNA TGTGCCAGCAGCTTACGAGTGGGAGGGGGCAATGAGCAGTTCTTC.

The V call is TRBV19, the J call TRBJ1-2; D ambiguous. Trimming removed 4 bases at V and 1 base at J, with 10 bases between. The germline CDR1 and CDR2 sequences are LNHDA and SQIVND (reference sequence). CDR3 length equals 14 residues. The chain's CDR3 is CASSTRVLNYGYTF. The CDR3, as DNA: TGTGCCAGTAGTACCCGGGTCCTTAACTATGGCTACACCTTC.

This chain uses TRBV6-1 with TRBJ2-1; 10 bases are shared with TRBD2. CDR3 size: 15 residues. Germline lookup yields CDR1 MNHNS and CDR2 SASEGT. V shed 8 bases, J shed 8 bases, and the junction held 12 bases outside the gene matches. The CDR3 nucleotides are TGTGCCAGCCGGAGAGGGCTAGCGGGAGCATATGAGCAGTTCTTC. As protein: CASRRGLAGAYEQFF.

The gene calls are TRBV6-1 and TRBJ1-1; D uncertain. The CDR3 loop spans 14 amino acids. V lost 9 bases to trimming and J lost 2 bases, with 16 bases between them. Germline V gene data show CDR1 as MNHNS and CDR2 as SASEGT. The CDR3 loop reads CASASAQLNTEAFF. The CDR3 coding sequence is TGTGCCAGTGCCTCGGCACAGCTCAACACTGAAGCTTTCTTT.

The chain joins TRBV12-3 or TRBV12-4 to TRBJ1-1; D is ambiguous. The V gene lost 6 bases and the J gene lost 1 base, with 9 bases spanning the gap. The length of the CDR3 is 13 residues. DNA of the CDR3: TGTGCCAGCAGGTCCGGGTCGAACACTGAAGCTTTCTTT. The encoded protein is CASRSGSNTEAFF.

This clonotype was observed a few times. This chain connects TRBV6-5 to TRBJ1-2; D call uncertain. CDR1 and CDR2 (germline): MNHEY, SVGAGI. V was shortened by 4 bases and J by 6 bases, with 18 bases between the two germline ends. This CDR3 has 15 amino acids. The CDR3 reads CASSLRGLPWDGYTF. CDR3 sequence (DNA): TGTGCCAGCAGTTTACGAGGTCTCCCGTGGGATGGCTACACCTTC.

This clonotype was seen a few times. V is TRBV27 and J is TRBJ2-2; a weak D match, TRBD1 (6 bases). Germline V lookup: CDR1 MNHEY, CDR2 SMNVEV (reference sequence). Trimming removed 6 bases from V and 2 bases from J, with 7 bases in between. This CDR3 contains 13 residues. The CDR3 here is CASRQGNTGELFF. The CDR3 bases are TGTGCCAGCAGACAGGGAAACACCGGGGAGCTGTTTTTT.